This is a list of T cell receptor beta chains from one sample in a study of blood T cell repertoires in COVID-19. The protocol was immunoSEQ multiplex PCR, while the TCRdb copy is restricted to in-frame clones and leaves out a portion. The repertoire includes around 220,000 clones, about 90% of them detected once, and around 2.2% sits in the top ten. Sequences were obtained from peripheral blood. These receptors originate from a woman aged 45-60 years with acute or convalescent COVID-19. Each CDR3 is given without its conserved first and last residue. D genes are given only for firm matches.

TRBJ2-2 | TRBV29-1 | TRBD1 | SVIQGAGELF
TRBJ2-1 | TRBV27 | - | ASSLGAGANEQF
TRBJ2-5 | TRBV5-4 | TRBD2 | ASSSVAGGPPETQY
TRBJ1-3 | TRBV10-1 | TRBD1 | ASSATGWTGCNGNSGNTIY
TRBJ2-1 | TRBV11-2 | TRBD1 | ASSSTGQKGANEQF
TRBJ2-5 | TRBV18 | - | ASSPPGRAGETQY
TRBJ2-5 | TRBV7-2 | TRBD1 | ASSPGTGRETQY
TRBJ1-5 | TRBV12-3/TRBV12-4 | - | ASSFRVDQPQH
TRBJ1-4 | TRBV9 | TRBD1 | ASSPGTGGREKLF
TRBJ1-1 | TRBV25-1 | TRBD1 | ASSSTGVAEAF
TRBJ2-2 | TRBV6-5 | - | ASSYLRLANTGELF
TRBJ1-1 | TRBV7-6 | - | ASSLGRGNTEAF
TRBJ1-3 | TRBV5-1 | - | ASSWTVRSSGNTIY
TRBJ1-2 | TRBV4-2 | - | ASSQAHSSYGYT
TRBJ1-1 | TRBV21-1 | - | ASSPIRGARTEAF
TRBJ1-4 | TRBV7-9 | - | ASSLVGSEKLF
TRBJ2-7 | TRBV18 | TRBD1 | ASSGQGEDYEQY
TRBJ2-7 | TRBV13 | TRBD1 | ASSFSRGPTEQY
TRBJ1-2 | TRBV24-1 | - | ATSDLRTDGYT
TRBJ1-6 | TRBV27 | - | ASSLARDKKGSPLH
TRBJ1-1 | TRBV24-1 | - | ATSGRLYTEAF
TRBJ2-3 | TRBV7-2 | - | ASSLGFTGTDTQY
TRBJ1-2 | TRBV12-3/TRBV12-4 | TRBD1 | ASTSDRASRS
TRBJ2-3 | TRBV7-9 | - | ASSSLTVTSTDTQY
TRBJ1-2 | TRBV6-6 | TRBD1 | ASSRSRDSNYGYT
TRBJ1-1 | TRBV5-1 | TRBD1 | ASSPGQGQPSNTEAF
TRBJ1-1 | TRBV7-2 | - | ASSPTGRTEAF
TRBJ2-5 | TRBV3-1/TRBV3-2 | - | ASSQESPGQETQY
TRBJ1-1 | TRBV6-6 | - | ASSYSTGEAF
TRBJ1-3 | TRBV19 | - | ASSIQDSLSRNTIY
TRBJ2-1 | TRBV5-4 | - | ASSLRGYNEQF
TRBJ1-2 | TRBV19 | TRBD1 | ASSKDRGDDGYT
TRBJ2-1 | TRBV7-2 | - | ASIPAGQLSYNEQF
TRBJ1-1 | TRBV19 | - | ASSKMDMNTEAF
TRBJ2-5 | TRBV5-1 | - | ASSLIPGGEETQY
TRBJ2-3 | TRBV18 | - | ASSPSLGLMDTQY
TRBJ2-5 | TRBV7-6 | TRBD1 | ASSFRGLETQY
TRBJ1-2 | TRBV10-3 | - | AISESQDGYT
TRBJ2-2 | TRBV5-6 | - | ASSRQRWGELF
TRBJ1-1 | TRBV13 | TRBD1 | ASSPGTGSFTEAF
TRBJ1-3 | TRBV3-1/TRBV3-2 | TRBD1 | ASSYGTGFSGNTIY
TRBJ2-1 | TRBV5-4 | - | ASSRLGADNEQF
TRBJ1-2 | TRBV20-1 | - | SVGTSAGYT
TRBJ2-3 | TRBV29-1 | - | SVASSTTDTQY
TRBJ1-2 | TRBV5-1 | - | ASSSEGVDLRGYT
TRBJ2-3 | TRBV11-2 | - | ASSPRGPSTDTQY
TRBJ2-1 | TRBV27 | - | ASSPLGTYYNEQF
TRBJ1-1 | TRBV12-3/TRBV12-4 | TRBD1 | ASSNRGGTEAF
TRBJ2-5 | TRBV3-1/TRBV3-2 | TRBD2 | ASSQESSGLVGETQY
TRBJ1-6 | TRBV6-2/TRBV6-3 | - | ASRPSGILGSPLH
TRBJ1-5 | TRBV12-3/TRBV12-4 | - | ASSFGGGQPQH
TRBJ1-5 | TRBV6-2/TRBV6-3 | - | ASSPGLFSNQPQH